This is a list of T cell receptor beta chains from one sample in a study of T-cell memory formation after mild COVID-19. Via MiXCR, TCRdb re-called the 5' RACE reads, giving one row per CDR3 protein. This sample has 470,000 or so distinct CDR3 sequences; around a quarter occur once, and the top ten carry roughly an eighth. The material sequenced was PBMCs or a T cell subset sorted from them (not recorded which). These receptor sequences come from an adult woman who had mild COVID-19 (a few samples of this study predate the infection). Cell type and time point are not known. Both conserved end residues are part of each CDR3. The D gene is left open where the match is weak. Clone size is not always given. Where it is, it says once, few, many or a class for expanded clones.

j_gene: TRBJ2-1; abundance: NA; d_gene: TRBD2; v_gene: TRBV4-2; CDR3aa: CASSLQREDYNEQFF; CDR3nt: TGTGCCAGCAGCTTACAGCGGGAGGATTACAATGAGCAGTTCTTC
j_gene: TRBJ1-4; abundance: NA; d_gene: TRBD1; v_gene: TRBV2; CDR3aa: CASSERGQPTLKLFF; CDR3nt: TGTGCCAGCAGTGAAAGGGGACAGCCAACGCTAAAACTGTTTTTT
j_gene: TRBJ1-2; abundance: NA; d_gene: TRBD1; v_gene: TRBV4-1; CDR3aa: CASSQTGTGDYGYTF; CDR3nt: TGCGCCAGCAGCCAAACCGGGACAGGGGACTATGGCTACACCTTC
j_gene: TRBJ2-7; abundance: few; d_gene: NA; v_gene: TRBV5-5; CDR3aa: CASSLAGRASCEQYF; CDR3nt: TGTGCCAGCAGCTTGGCCGGCAGGGCATCGTGCGAGCAGTACTTC
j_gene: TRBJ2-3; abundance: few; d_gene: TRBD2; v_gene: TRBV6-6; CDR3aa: CASSYYSGGTDTQYF; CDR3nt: TGTGCCAGCAGTTACTATAGCGGGGGGACAGATACGCAGTATTTT
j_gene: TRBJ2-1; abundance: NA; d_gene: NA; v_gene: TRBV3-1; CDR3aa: CASSQAGGRDEQFF; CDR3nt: TGTGCCAGCAGCCAAGCCGGAGGACGGGATGAGCAGTTCTTC
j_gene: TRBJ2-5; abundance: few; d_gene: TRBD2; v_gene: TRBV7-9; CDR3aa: CASLTGTSGSGQETQYF; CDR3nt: TGTGCCAGCCTTACCGGGACTAGCGGGAGCGGCCAAGAGACCCAGTACTTC
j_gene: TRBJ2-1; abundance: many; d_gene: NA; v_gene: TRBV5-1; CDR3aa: CASSTAWADVEQFF; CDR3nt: TGCGCCAGCAGTACTGCCTGGGCAGACGTGGAGCAGTTCTTC
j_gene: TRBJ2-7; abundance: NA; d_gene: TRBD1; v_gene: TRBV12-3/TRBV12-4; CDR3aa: CASSLWTGSPTYEQYF; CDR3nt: TGTGCCAGCAGTTTATGGACAGGCTCGCCAACCTACGAGCAGTACTTC
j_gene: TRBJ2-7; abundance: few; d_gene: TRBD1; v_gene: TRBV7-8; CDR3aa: CASTFQTGGYREQYF; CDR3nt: TGTGCCAGTACCTTCCAGACAGGGGGGTACCGCGAGCAGTACTTC
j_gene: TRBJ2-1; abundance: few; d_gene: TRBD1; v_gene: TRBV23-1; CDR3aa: CASRWTGSSYNEQFF; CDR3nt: TGCGCCAGCAGGTGGACAGGTAGCTCCTACAATGAGCAGTTCTTC
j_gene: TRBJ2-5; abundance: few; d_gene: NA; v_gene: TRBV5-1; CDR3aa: CASSLSVHSGVETQYF; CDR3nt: TGCGCCAGCAGCTTATCTGTCCACTCCGGGGTAGAGACCCAGTACTTC
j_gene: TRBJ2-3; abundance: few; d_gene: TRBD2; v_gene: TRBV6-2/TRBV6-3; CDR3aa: CASSSGLAGALDTQYF; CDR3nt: TGTGCCAGCAGTTCGGGACTAGCGGGAGCACTCGATACGCAGTATTTT
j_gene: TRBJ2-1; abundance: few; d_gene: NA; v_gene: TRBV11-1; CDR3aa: CASSLVARSYNEQFF; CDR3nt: TGTGCCAGCAGTTTGGTAGCCCGCTCCTACAATGAGCAGTTCTTC
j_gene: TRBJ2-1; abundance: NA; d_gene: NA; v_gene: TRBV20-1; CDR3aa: CSASVPPVYNEQFF; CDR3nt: TGCAGTGCTTCAGTCCCACCGGTCTACAATGAGCAGTTCTTC
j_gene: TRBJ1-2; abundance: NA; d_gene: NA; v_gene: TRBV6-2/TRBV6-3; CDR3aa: CASSFSTENYGYTF; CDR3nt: TGTGCCAGCAGTTTCTCCACAGAGAACTATGGCTACACCTTC
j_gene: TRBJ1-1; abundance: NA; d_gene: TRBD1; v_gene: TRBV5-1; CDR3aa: CASSPGTVSSTEAFF; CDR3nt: TGCGCCAGCAGCCCGGGGACAGTATCGAGCACTGAAGCTTTCTTT
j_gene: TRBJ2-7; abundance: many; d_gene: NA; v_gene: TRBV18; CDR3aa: CASSPTGTYEQYF; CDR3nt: TGTGCCAGCTCACCAACAGGTACCTACGAGCAGTACTTC
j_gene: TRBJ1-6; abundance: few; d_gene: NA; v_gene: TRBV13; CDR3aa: CASSLGGRYSPLHF; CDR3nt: TGTGCCAGCAGCTTAGGGGGGAGATATTCACCCCTCCACTTT
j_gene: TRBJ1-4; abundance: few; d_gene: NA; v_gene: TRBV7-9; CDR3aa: CASSFGGGGEKLFF; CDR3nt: TGTGCCAGCAGCTTCGGTGGTGGGGGAGAAAAACTGTTTTTT
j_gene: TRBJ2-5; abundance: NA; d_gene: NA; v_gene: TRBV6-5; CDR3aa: CASSRGGAETQYF; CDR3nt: TGTGCCAGCAGTCGCGGAGGTGCAGAGACCCAGTACTTC
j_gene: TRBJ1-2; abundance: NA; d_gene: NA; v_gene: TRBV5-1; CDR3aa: CASIGGEAGYTF; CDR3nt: TGCGCCAGCATCGGGGGCGAGGCTGGCTACACCTTC
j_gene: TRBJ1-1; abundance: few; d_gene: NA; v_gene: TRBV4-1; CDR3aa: CASSPLVSGRANTEAFF; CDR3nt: TGCGCCAGCAGCCCCCTTGTGTCAGGGCGGGCGAACACTGAAGCTTTCTTT
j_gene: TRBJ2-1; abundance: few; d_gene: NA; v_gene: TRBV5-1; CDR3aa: CASSLNTGTMLEQFF; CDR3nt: TGCGCCAGCAGCTTGAATACAGGGACTATGCTTGAGCAGTTCTTC
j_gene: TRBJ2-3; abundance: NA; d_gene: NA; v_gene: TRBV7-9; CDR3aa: CASSSGLSLGTDTQYF; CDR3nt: TGTGCCAGCAGCTCCGGATTGTCGCTCGGCACAGATACGCAGTATTTT
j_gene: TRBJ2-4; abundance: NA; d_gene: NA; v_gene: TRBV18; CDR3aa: CASSPRGQSKNIQYF; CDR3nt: TGTGCCAGCTCACCAAGAGGACAGTCCAAAAACATTCAGTACTTC
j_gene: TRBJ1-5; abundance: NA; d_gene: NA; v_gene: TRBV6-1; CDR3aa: CASSGGVNQPQHF; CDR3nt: TGTGCCAGCAGTGGGGGCGTCAATCAGCCCCAGCATTTT
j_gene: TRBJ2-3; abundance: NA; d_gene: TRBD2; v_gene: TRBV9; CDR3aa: CASSPPGAGTTNLDTQYF; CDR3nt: TGTGCCAGCAGCCCGCCTGGGGCCGGGACTACTAATCTAGATACGCAGTATTTT
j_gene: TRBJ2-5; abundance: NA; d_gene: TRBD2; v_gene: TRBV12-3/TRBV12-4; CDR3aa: CASSRRLAGGKQETQYF; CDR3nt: TGTGCCAGCAGCCGTCGACTAGCGGGGGGAAAACAAGAGACCCAGTACTTC
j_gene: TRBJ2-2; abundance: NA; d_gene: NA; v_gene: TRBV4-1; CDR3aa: CASSRLGGTNTGQLFF; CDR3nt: TGCGCCAGCAGCCGGCTGGGTGGAACGAACACCGGGCAGCTGTTTTTT